The next 14 T cell receptor beta chains were all read from a single sample in a study of blood T cell repertoires in COVID-19. This table comes from immunoSEQ multiplex PCR, and its TCRdb copy is limited to in-frame clones, with some not included. The sample lists about 170,000 clones; roughly 86% were seen once. Sequenced input: peripheral blood. The receptor source for this set is a man in his sixties with COVID-19, enrolled during active disease.

This clone was detected once. This rearrangement joins TRBV21-1 to TRBJ1-5; the table assigns TRBD1, which was not confirmed against the DNA. TRBV21-1 is given as a pseudogene. This CDR3 has 19 residues. DNA for the CDR3: TGTGCCAGCAGCAAGGTCAACTTGACGTCAGGGCGCGGCAATCAGCCCCAGCATTTT. Translated, it gives CASSKVNLTSGRGNQPQHF.

A few counts support this clone. This chain joins TRBV7-9 and TRBJ1-3; D remains ambiguous. V was clipped by 5 bases and J by 4 bases, with 6 bases between them. The CDR3 is made up of 12 amino acids. The V gene's germline CDR1 is SEHNR and CDR2 FQNEAQ (reference sequence). The CDR3 nucleotides read TGTGCCAGCAGCCCCCCGGGAAACACCATATATTTT. Its translation: CASSPPGNTIYF.

The chain links TRBV5-5 to TRBJ2-7, with 11 bases fitting TRBD2. The CDR3 contains 16 residues. V lost 0 bases and J lost 2; bases outside the gene matches: 4. From germline, CDR1 is SGHKS and CDR2 YYEKEE (reference sequence). DNA of the CDR3: TGTGCCAGCAGCTTGGAGAGTAGCGGGAGGGCCTACGAGCAGTACTTC. This encodes CASSLESSGRAYEQYF.

The rearrangement uses TRBV24-1 and TRBJ1-1, with D possibly being TRBD1 (6 bases). Deletions cut 5 bases from V and 13 bases from J, with 16 bases between. This CDR3 spans 12 amino acids. CDR1 and CDR2 from the germline V gene are KGHDR and SFDVKD. The CDR3 sequence is CATSVPGTIFFF. CDR3 coding DNA: TGTGCCACCAGTGTCCCCGGGACAATATTTTTCTTT.

V gene TRBV7-9 combines with J gene TRBJ2-5; 9 bases line up with TRBD1. After removal of 4 bases from V and 2 bases from J, the junction contained 5 bases not matched to a gene. This CDR3 has 15 amino acids. Per germline, CDR1 SEHNR and CDR2 FQNEAQ (reference sequence). In DNA, the CDR3 is TGTGCCAGCAGCTCCGGGACAGGGAGACAAGAGACCCAGTACTTC. It is translated as CASSSGTGRQETQYF.

This clone came up once. The rearrangement links TRBV24-1 to TRBJ2-7; 7 nucleotides line up with TRBD1. From germline, CDR1 is KGHDR and CDR2 SFDVKD. The CDR3 covers 15 residues. V dropped 4 bases and J dropped 2; count of bases not matched to a gene: 7. CDR3 nucleotides: TGTGCCACCAGTGACTCCGGGACAGTGACCTACGAGCAGTACTTC. Translation: CATSDSGTVTYEQYF.

The chain employs TRBV20-1 and TRBJ2-7; tentative D call: TRBD2 (5 bases). The CDR3 contains 13 residues. V was clipped by 3 bases and J by 2 bases, with 11 bases between them. The germline V gene has CDR1 DFQATT and CDR2 SNEGSKA (reference sequence). CDR3 DNA sequence: TGCAGTGCTAGTTGGACTGGTCCCTACGAGCAGTACTTC. This translates into CSASWTGPYEQYF.

This chain links TRBV9 with TRBJ2-3, with TRBD2 matching over 11 bases. Germline CDR1 and CDR2: SGDLS and YYNGEE. Germline trimming cut 4 bases from V and 2 bases from J; bases unmatched to any gene: 3. There are 15 residues in the CDR3. The CDR3, as DNA: TGTGCCAGCAGCCAGGGACTAGCGGACACAGATACGCAGTATTTT. It translates to CASSQGLADTDTQYF.

The chain uses TRBV6-5 and TRBJ1-1, with a tentative D call TRBD1 (6 bases). CDR3 length equals 14 residues. With 8 bases removed from V and 5 bases from J, the gap between germline ends came to 18 bases. Germline lookup yields CDR1 MNHEY and CDR2 SVGAGI. CDR3 in amino acids: CASFALFRGTEAFF. For the CDR3, the DNA is TGTGCCAGCTTTGCCCTATTTAGGGGGACTGAAGCTTTCTTT.

Regarding this clone: The same CDR3 is also encoded by other DNA sequences in this sample. The chain has TRBV5-1 and TRBJ2-5; 8 bases are shared with TRBD2. This CDR3 has 14 amino acids. V was clipped by 1 base and J by 2 bases; unmatched bases: 1. Germline assignment: CDR1 SGHRS and CDR2 YFSETQ. The CDR3 loop reads CASSLTSGQETQYF. In DNA form, the CDR3 reads TGCGCCAGCAGCTTGACTAGCGGTCAAGAGACCCAGTACTTC. Full variable domain (missing parts from reference TRBV5-1 and TRBJ2-5): KAGVTQTPRYLIKTRGQQVTLSCSPISGHRSVSWYQQTPGQGLQFLFEYFSETQRNKGNFPGRFSGRQFSNSRSEMNVSTLELGDSALYLCASSLTSGQETQYFGPGTRLLVL.

The chain employs TRBV27 and TRBJ2-1; D gene unclear. Germline CDR1 and CDR2: MNHEY and SMNVEV (reference sequence). The CDR3 is 13 residues long. V lost 5 bases and J lost 6, with 11 bases in between. CDR3: CASSPPQLNEQFF. CDR3 DNA: TGTGCCAGCAGTCCCCCCCAACTCAATGAGCAGTTCTTC.

This clone is a singleton in its sample. CDR3 residues: CASSLWDRFDEQYF. CDR3 DNA sequence: TGTGCCAGCAGCTTATGGGACAGATTCGACGAGCAGTACTTC. The V call is TRBV7-9, the J call TRBJ2-7, with 7 bases aligning to TRBD1. This CDR3 comprises 14 residues. Trimming took 2 bases from V and 5 from J; bases not matched to a gene: 6. CDR1 SEHNR and CDR2 FQNEAQ come from the germline V gene (reference sequence). Based on the CDR3 plus reference TRBV7-9 and TRBJ2-7, the full variable domain is DTGVSQNPRHKITKRGQNVTFRCDPISEHNRLYWYRQTLGQGPEFLTYFQNEAQLEKSRLLSDRFSAERPKGSFSTLEIQRTEQGDSAMYLCASSLWDRFDEQYFGPGTRLTVT.

This chain uses TRBV7-2 with TRBJ1-3; no reliable D call. The CDR3 totals 12 residues. Germline CDR1 reads SGHTA; CDR2 reads FQGNSA. Deletions cut 5 bases from V and 0 bases from J, with 2 bases between. This chain's CDR3 is CASSHSGNTIYF. DNA of the CDR3: TGTGCCAGCAGCCACTCTGGAAACACCATATATTTT. Combining the CDR3 with reference TRBV7-2 and TRBJ1-3 gives the whole variable domain GAGVSQSPSNKVTEKGKDVELRCDPISGHTALYWYRQSLGQGLEFLIYFQGNSAPDKSGLPSDRFSAERTGGSVSTLTIQRTQQEDSAVYLCASSHSGNTIYFGEGSWLTVV.

This clone was detected once. This chain connects TRBV21-1 to TRBJ2-5; the tabulated D call, TRBD1, remains unverified against the DNA. TRBV21-1 is noted as a pseudogene. The CDR3 totals 15 residues. CDR3 sequence reads: CASSKRLGAKETQYF. CDR3 DNA: TGTGCCAGCAGCAAACGCCTGGGGGCGAAAGAGACCCAGTACTTC.